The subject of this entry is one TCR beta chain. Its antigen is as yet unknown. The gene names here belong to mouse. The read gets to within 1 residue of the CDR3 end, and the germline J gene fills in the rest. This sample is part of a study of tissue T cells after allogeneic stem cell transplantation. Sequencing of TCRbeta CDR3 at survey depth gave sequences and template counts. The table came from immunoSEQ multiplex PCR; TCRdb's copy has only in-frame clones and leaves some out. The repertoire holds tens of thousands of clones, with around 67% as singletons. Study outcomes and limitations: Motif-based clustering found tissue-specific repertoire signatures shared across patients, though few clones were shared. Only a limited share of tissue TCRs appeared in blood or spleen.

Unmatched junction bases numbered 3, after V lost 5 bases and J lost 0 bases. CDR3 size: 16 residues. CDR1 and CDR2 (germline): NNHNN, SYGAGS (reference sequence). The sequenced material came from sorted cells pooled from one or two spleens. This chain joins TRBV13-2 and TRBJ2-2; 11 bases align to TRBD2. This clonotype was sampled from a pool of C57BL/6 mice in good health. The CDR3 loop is CASGGLGGSNTGQLYF. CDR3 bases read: TGTGCCAGCGGAGGACTGGGGGGATCAAACACCGGGCAGCTCTAC.